Listed here is a single T cell receptor beta chain. Other DNA sequences from this sample encode an identical CDR3 as well. The sample originates from a study of T cell changes during pregnancy in multiple sclerosis. V was shortened by 4 bases and J by 4 bases, with 7 bases between the two germline ends. Germline CDR1 reads MNHNS; CDR2 reads SASEGT. This CDR3 comprises 12 residues. Sequencing was performed with immunoSEQ multiplex PCR; in TCRdb, only in-frame clones are kept and a portion is missing. Found here are roughly 40,000 clones, roughly nine tenths of them singletons; the top ten hold approximately 0.81%.

This receptor was identified in a female donor with multiple sclerosis, enrolled in a pregnancy study. The rearrangement links TRBV6-1 to TRBJ2-5, with a weak D call TRBD2 (6 bases). Sequenced material: CD4+ T cells from peripheral blood mononuclear cells, taken before pregnancy. CDR3 sequence: CASSAGGETQYF. The DNA of the CDR3 is TGTGCCAGCAGTGCCGGGGGAGAGACCCAGTACTTC.